These 9 T cell receptor beta chains came from one sample sequenced in a study of blood T cells in healthy people across ages. It was with a sample-barcoded 5' primer and a J-beta primer mix that a second PCR of roughly 7 to 12 cycles was run. In TCRdb, the 5' RACE reads were re-called with MiXCR into one record per CDR3 protein. The sample lists around 1,600,000 distinct CDR3 sequences, about 45% occurring once. The sequencing input was blood. The source is a woman aged 18-29 years in good health.

This clonotype was picked up one time. V is TRBV5-1 and J is TRBJ2-1; D is perhaps TRBD1 (6 bases). Trimming removed 1 base at V and 4 bases at J, with 9 bases between. Looked up from germline, CDR1 is SGHRS and CDR2 is YFSETQ. The CDR3 covers 14 residues. CDR3 amino acids: CASSLTGQYNEQFF. As DNA, the CDR3 is TGCGCCAGCAGCTTGACCGGACAGTACAATGAGCAGTTCTTC.

The rearrangement links TRBV4-1 to TRBJ2-7; D unclear. Trimming shortened V by 0 bases and J by 0 bases, and 12 bases separated the two germline ends. Germline V gene data show CDR1 as MGHRA and CDR2 as YSYEKL. CDR3 size: 16 residues. CDR3 residues: CASSQDPGLSSYEQYF. In nucleotides, the CDR3 is TGCGCCAGCAGCCAAGATCCCGGCCTTAGCTCCTACGAGCAGTACTTC.

V and J are TRBV12-3 or TRBV12-4 and TRBJ2-7; TRBD1 matches at 7 bases. TRBJ2-5 explains the end of the DNA better; the J call may be wrong. This CDR3 comprises 13 residues. CDR3 protein: CASRAGGVETQYF. The CDR3 nucleotides are TGTGCCAGCAGAGCAGGGGGAGTGGAGACCCAGTACTTC.

This chain joins TRBV4-3 and TRBJ1-2, with TRBD1 matching over 12 bases. Germline V lookup: CDR1 LGHNA, CDR2 YSLEER. This CDR3 has 19 residues. Trimming took 5 bases from V and 4 from J; bases not matched to a gene: 17. CDR3: CASSNVLPGQGAFFYGYTF. As DNA, the CDR3 is TGCGCCAGCAGCAACGTATTACCGGGACAGGGGGCTTTCTTCTATGGCTACACCTTC.

This clonotype was seen more than once but under ten times. The chain couples TRBV12-3 or TRBV12-4 to TRBJ2-5, with D hard to call. Trimming removed 7 bases from V and 11 bases from J, with 17 bases in between. This CDR3 spans 12 amino acids. The CDR3 DNA follows: TGTGCCAGCACCCTGACCGACAATGAGCAGTACTTC. This gives the protein CASTLTDNEQYF.

This clonotype was seen more than once but under ten times. One junction end disagrees with the germline gene, perhaps due to a read error. The chain links TRBV13 to TRBJ1-4; D might be TRBD1 (6 bases). Germline loops: CDR1 PRHDT, CDR2 FYEKMQ (reference sequence). The CDR3 extends over 15 amino acids. CDR3 loop: CASSPGGLRNEKLFF. CDR3 coding DNA: TGTGCCAGCAGCCCGGGGGGGCTTCGGAATGAGAAACTGTTTTTT.

This chain uses TRBV6-5 with TRBJ2-3; D is unclear. Germline CDR1 reads MNHEY; CDR2 reads SVGAGI. This CDR3 spans 14 amino acids. Trimming left V 6 bases short and J 6 bases short, with 16 bases between. In DNA form, the CDR3 reads TGTGCCAGCAGCCCCTTCCTCCACATGGATACGCAGTATTTT. It translates to CASSPFLHMDTQYF.

V and J are TRBV7-8 and TRBJ2-5; TRBD2 agrees at 12 bases. There are 16 residues in the CDR3. Trimming removed 1 base from V and 5 bases from J; junction bases left unmatched: 5. CDR1 and CDR2 (germline): SGHVS, FQNEAQ. This CDR3 is CASSLVSLAGGETQYF. The CDR3 DNA reads as TGTGCCAGCAGCTTAGTGTCTCTAGCGGGAGGGGAGACCCAGTACTTC.

In its sample, this clonotype was seen once. This rearrangement joins TRBV2 to TRBJ2-7, with 10 positions matching TRBD1. CDR1 is SNHLY, CDR2 FYNNEI, per germline. CDR3 size: 14 residues. With V trimmed by 8 bases and J by 7 bases, 11 bases remained unmatched. The CDR3 DNA sequence: TGTGCCAGCCTCCGGGACAGGGGAAGTGGAGAGCAGTACTTC. Translating it yields CASLRDRGSGEQYF.